These T cell receptor beta chains were read from a single sample in a study of T-cell memory formation after mild COVID-19. TCRdb re-derived calls from the 5' RACE reads in MiXCR, one entry per CDR3 protein. The sample lists fewer than 200,000 distinct CDR3 sequences; roughly 23% were seen once. Sequenced material: PBMCs or a T cell subset sorted from them (not recorded which). The receptor set was obtained from an adult woman who had mild COVID-19 (a few samples of this study predate the infection). Cell type and time point are not known. The CDR3 runs from the conserved cysteine through the conserved F or W. Each record gives: V gene, CDR3 length, clone size, J gene, D gene, CDR3 DNA, CDR3 protein. The D gene is left open where the match is weak. Expanded clones get a size class; other rows say once, few or many, or leave the size out.

V gene: TRBV4-1
CDR3 length: 14
clone size: once
J gene: TRBJ2-5
D gene: -
CDR3 DNA: TGCGCCAGCAGCCAAGAAGGGACTCACAACGACCAGTACTTC
CDR3 protein: CASSQEGTHNDQYF

V gene: TRBV7-9
CDR3 length: 14
clone size: -
J gene: TRBJ2-7
D gene: -
CDR3 DNA: TGTGCCAGCAGCCCAACTGGCGGGATGTACGAGCAGTACTTC
CDR3 protein: CASSPTGGMYEQYF

V gene: TRBV9
CDR3 length: 15
clone size: -
J gene: TRBJ1-5
D gene: -
CDR3 DNA: TGTGCCAGCAGCGCTGACGGGACCCCTAATCAGCCCCAGCATTTT
CDR3 protein: CASSADGTPNQPQHF

V gene: TRBV6-2/TRBV6-3
CDR3 length: 18
clone size: -
J gene: TRBJ2-3
D gene: TRBD2
CDR3 DNA: TGTGCCAGCAGTTACCGCACTAGCGCCCAAGGCGGTACAGATACGCAGTATTTT
CDR3 protein: CASSYRTSAQGGTDTQYF

V gene: TRBV10-3
CDR3 length: 16
clone size: few
J gene: TRBJ2-7
D gene: -
CDR3 DNA: TGTGCCATCAGTGAGCCAGTGGGTAGCGCGTCCTACGAGCAGTACTTC
CDR3 protein: CAISEPVGSASYEQYF

V gene: TRBV12-3/TRBV12-4
CDR3 length: 15
clone size: -
J gene: TRBJ2-3
D gene: -
CDR3 DNA: TGTGCCAGCAGTTTAGGCAGGGCTAGCACAGATACGCAGTATTTT
CDR3 protein: CASSLGRASTDTQYF

V gene: TRBV4-2
CDR3 length: 13
clone size: -
J gene: TRBJ2-7
D gene: -
CDR3 DNA: TGTGCCAGCAGCCAAGATCTCAAAGACGAGCAGTACTTC
CDR3 protein: CASSQDLKDEQYF

V gene: TRBV7-9
CDR3 length: 17
clone size: -
J gene: TRBJ2-1
D gene: TRBD2
CDR3 DNA: TGTGCCAGCAGCCCAGGACTAGCGGGGGCCAATTACAATGAGCAGTTCTTC
CDR3 protein: CASSPGLAGANYNEQFF

V gene: TRBV7-6
CDR3 length: 16
clone size: -
J gene: TRBJ1-1
D gene: TRBD1
CDR3 DNA: TGTGCCAGCAGCCGGAGACAGGGGGCCCTGAACACTGAAGCTTTCTTT
CDR3 protein: CASSRRQGALNTEAFF

V gene: TRBV5-1
CDR3 length: 17
clone size: few
J gene: TRBJ2-2
D gene: TRBD2
CDR3 DNA: TGCGCCAGCACCTTTTCCTTTAGCGGGAGTAGTTCCGGGGAGCTGTTTTTT
CDR3 protein: CASTFSFSGSSSGELFF

V gene: TRBV7-9
CDR3 length: 17
clone size: -
J gene: TRBJ2-3
D gene: TRBD2
CDR3 DNA: TGTGCCAGCAGCCCCCACGCGTGGCGGGGGAACACAGATACGCAGTATTTT
CDR3 protein: CASSPHAWRGNTDTQYF

V gene: TRBV7-2
CDR3 length: 14
clone size: -
J gene: TRBJ2-7
D gene: -
CDR3 DNA: TGTGCCAGCAGCTTAGCCCCGATGGTTTACGAGCAGTACTTC
CDR3 protein: CASSLAPMVYEQYF

V gene: TRBV6-1
CDR3 length: 12
clone size: -
J gene: TRBJ1-2
D gene: -
CDR3 DNA: TGTGCCAGCAGGGGGGATGTCCATGGCTACACCTTC
CDR3 protein: CASRGDVHGYTF

V gene: TRBV6-2/TRBV6-3
CDR3 length: 17
clone size: few
J gene: TRBJ2-5
D gene: TRBD2
CDR3 DNA: TGTGCCAGCAGTTACGGCAAAAGCGGGAGGGCCGAGGAGACCCAGTACTTC
CDR3 protein: CASSYGKSGRAEETQYF

V gene: TRBV20-1
CDR3 length: 14
clone size: -
J gene: TRBJ2-5
D gene: -
CDR3 DNA: TGCAGTGCTATCTGGGGGGACCCGATTGAGACCCAGTACTTC
CDR3 protein: CSAIWGDPIETQYF

V gene: TRBV5-1
CDR3 length: 15
clone size: -
J gene: TRBJ1-4
D gene: TRBD1
CDR3 DNA: TGCGCCAGCAGCATAGACAGGGGAGGTAATGAAAAACTGTTTTTT
CDR3 protein: CASSIDRGGNEKLFF

V gene: TRBV4-2
CDR3 length: 18
clone size: -
J gene: TRBJ2-3
D gene: TRBD2
CDR3 DNA: TGTGCCAGCAGCCTCTCTAGCGGGAGCCCCGTCCGCACAGATACGCAGTATTTT
CDR3 protein: CASSLSSGSPVRTDTQYF

V gene: TRBV27
CDR3 length: 14
clone size: few
J gene: TRBJ2-7
D gene: -
CDR3 DNA: TGTGCCAGCAGTCCAGAAGGGGTAATCTACGAGCAGTACTTC
CDR3 protein: CASSPEGVIYEQYF